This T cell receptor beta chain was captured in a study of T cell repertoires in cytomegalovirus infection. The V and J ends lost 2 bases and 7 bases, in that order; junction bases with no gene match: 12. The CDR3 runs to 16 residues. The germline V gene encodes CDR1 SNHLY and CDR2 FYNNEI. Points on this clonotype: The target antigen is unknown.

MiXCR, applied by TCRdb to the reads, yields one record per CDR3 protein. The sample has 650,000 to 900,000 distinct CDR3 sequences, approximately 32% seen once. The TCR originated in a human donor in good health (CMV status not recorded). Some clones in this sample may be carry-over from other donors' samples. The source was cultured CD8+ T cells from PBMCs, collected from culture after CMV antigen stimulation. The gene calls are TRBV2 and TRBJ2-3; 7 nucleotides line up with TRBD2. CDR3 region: CASSERVHAGGNTQYF. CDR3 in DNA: TGTGCCAGCAGTGAACGGGTGCATGCCGGGGGGAATACGCAGTATTTT.